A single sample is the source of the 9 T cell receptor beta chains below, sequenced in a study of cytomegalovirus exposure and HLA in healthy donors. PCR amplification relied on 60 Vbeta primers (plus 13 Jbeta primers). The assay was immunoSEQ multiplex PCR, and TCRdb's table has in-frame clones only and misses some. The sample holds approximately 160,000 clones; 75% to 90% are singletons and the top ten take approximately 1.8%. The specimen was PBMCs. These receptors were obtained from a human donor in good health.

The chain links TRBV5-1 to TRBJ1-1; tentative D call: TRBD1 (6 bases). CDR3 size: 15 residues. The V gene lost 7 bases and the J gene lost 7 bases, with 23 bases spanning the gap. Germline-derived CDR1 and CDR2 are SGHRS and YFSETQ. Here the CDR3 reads CASSEAAQGTGEAFF. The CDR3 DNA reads TGCGCCAGCTCTGAGGCCGCTCAGGGGACGGGTGAAGCTTTCTTT. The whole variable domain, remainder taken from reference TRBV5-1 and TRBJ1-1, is KAGVTQTPRYLIKTRGQQVTLSCSPISGHRSVSWYQQTPGQGLQFLFEYFSETQRNKGNFPGRFSGRQFSNSRSEMNVSTLELGDSALYLCASSEAAQGTGEAFFGQGTRLTVV.

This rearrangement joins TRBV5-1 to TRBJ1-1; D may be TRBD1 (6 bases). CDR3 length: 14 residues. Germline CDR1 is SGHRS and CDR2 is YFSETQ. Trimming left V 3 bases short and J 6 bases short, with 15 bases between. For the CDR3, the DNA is TGCGCCAGCAGCTCCGGGGGGGGCGATTCTGAAGCTTTCTTT. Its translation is CASSSGGGDSEAFF.

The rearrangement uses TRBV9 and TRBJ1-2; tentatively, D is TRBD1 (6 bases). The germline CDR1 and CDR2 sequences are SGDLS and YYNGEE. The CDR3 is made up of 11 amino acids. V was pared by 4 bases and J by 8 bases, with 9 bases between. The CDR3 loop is CASSPQGGYTF. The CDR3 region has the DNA TGTGCCAGCAGCCCCCAGGGGGGCTACACCTTC.

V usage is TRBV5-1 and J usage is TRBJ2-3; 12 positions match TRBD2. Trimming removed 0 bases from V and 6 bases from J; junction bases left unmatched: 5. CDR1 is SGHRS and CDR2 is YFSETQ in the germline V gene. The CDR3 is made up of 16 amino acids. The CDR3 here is CASSLGSSGGADTQYF. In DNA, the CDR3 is TGCGCCAGCAGCTTGGGGTCTAGCGGGGGGGCCGATACGCAGTATTTT. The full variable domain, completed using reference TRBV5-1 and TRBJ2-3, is KAGVTQTPRYLIKTRGQQVTLSCSPISGHRSVSWYQQTPGQGLQFLFEYFSETQRNKGNFPGRFSGRQFSNSRSEMNVSTLELGDSALYLCASSLGSSGGADTQYFGPGTRLTVL.

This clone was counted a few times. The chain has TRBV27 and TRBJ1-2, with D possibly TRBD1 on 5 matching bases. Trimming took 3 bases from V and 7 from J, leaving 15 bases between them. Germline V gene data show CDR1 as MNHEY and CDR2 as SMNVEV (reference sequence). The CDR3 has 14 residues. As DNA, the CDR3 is TGTGCCAGCAGTTTCTTTGGGGGGTTACGTGGCTACACCTTC. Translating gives CASSFFGGLRGYTF.

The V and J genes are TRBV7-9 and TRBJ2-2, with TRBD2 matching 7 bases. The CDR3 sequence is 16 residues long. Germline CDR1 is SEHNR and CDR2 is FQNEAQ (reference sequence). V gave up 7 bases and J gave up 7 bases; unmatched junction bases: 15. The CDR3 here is CASTARLALRSGELFF. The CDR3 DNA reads TGTGCCAGCACCGCCCGACTAGCCCTCCGTAGCGGGGAGCTGTTTTTT.

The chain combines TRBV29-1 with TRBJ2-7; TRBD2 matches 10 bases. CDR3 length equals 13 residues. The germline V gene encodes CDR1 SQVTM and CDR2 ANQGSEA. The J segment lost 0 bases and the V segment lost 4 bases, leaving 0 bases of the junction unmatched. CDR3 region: CSVGLAGSYEQYF. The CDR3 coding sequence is TGCAGCGTTGGACTAGCGGGCTCCTACGAGCAGTACTTC.

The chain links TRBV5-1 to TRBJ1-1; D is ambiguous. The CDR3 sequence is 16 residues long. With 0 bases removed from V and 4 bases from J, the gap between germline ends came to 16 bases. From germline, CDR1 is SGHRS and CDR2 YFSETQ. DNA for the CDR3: TGCGCCAGCAGCTTGGCGGGAACCCGGGTGAGCACTGAAGCTTTCTTT. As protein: CASSLAGTRVSTEAFF. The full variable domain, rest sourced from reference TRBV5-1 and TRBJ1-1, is KAGVTQTPRYLIKTRGQQVTLSCSPISGHRSVSWYQQTPGQGLQFLFEYFSETQRNKGNFPGRFSGRQFSNSRSEMNVSTLELGDSALYLCASSLAGTRVSTEAFFGQGTRLTVV.

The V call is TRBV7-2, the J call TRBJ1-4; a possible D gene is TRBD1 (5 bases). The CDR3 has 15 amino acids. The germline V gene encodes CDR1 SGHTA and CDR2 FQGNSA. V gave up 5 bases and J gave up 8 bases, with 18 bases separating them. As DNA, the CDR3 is TGTGCCAGCAGCCAACAGGCTACCATTGGGGAAAAACTGTTTTTT. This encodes CASSQQATIGEKLFF.